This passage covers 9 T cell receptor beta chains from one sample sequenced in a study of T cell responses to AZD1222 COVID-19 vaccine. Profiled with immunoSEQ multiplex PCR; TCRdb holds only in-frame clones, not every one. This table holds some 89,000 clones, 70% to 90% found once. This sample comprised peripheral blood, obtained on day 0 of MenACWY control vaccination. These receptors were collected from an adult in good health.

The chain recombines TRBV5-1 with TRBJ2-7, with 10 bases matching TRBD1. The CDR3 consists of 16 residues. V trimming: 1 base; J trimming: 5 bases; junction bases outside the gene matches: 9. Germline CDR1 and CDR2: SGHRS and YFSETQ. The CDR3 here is CASSLSGTGEFHEQYF. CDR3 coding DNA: TGCGCCAGCAGCTTGAGTGGGACAGGGGAGTTCCACGAGCAGTACTTC.

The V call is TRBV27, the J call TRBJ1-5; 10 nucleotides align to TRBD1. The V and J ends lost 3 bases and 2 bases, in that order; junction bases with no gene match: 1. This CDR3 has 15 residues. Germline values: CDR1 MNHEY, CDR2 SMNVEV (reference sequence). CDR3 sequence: CASSFGTGGNQPQHF. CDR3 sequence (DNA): TGTGCCAGCAGTTTTGGGACAGGGGGCAATCAGCCCCAGCATTTT.

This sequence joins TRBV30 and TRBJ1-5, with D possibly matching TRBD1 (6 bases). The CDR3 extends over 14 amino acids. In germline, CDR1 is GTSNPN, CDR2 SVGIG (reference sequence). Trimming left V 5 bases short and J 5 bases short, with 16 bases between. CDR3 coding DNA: TGTGCCTGGGCCCGGACAAGGACAGATCAGCCCCAGCATTTT. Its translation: CAWARTRTDQPQHF.

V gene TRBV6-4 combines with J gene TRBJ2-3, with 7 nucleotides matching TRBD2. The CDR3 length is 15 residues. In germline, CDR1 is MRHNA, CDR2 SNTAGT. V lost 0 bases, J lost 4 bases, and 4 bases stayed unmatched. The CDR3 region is CASSDSAGAPDTQYF. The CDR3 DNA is TGTGCCAGCAGTGACTCCGCGGGAGCGCCAGATACGCAGTATTTT.

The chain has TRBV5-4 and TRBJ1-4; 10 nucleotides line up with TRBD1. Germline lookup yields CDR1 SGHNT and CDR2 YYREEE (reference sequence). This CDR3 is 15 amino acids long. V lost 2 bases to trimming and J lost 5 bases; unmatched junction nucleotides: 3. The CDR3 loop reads CASSLAGQGNEKLFF. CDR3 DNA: TGTGCCAGCAGCTTAGCGGGACAGGGGAATGAAAAACTGTTTTTT.

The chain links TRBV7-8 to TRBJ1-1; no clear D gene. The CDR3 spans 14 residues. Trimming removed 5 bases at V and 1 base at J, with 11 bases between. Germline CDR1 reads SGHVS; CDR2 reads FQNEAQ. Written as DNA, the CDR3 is TGTGCCAGCAGCACGAGGGATCCGAACACTGAAGCTTTCTTT. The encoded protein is CASSTRDPNTEAFF.

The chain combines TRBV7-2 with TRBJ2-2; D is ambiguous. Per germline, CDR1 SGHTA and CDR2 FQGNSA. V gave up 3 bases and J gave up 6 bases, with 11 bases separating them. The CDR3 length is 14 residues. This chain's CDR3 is CASSFEDGSGELFF. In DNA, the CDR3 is TGTGCCAGCAGCTTCGAAGATGGGTCCGGGGAGCTGTTTTTT.

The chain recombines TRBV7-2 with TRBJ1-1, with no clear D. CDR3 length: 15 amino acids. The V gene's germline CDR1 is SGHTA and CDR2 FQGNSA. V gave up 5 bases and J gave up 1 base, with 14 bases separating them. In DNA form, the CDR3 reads TGTGCCAGCAGCGGCCGGTGGCAGACGAACACTGAAGCTTTCTTT. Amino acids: CASSGRWQTNTEAFF.

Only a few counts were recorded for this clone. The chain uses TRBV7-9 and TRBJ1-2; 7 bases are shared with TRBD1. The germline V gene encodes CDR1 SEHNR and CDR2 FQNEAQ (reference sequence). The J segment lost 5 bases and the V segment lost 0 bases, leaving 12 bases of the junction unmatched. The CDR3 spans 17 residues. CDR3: CASSLAVSTGSWYGYTF. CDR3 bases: TGTGCCAGCAGCTTAGCGGTTTCGACAGGGTCATGGTATGGCTACACCTTC.